This paragraph reports one T cell receptor (beta chain). Its antigen is unknown. This sample is part of a study of post-analysis software for immune sequencing data. Overall study findings and caveats: A significant reduction in normalized Chao1 diversity was observed in multiple sclerosis patients versus controls. A few TRBV segments (TRBV5-6, TRBV5-1 and TRBV20-1 among them) occurred more frequently in patients than in controls.

Prepared TCR beta cDNA libraries contained unique molecular identifiers. Once about 0.85 to 10 million T cells were used, roughly 0.5 million cDNA molecules resulted. TCRdb processed the PCR reads anew with MiXCR; each CDR3 protein has one entry. This table has 740,000 or so distinct CDR3 sequences, approximately 53% appearing once. This CDR3 region has 19 residues. J gave up 2 bases and V 0 bases, and 12 bases lay outside the gene matches. Per germline, CDR1 MGHRA and CDR2 YSYEKL. The sequence was collected from a girl aged 10 to 17 with multiple sclerosis. This chain links TRBV4-1 with TRBJ2-3, with 9 bases matching TRBD2. Sequences were obtained from blood. CDR3 loop: CASSQEPLWTSVATDTQYF. CDR3 DNA: TGCGCCAGCAGCCAAGAACCTCTTTGGACTAGCGTCGCCACAGATACGCAGTATTTT.